A single sample is the source of the 17 T cell receptor beta chains below, sequenced in a study of T cell responses to AZD1222 COVID-19 vaccine listed by TCRdb under 2021. Libraries were prepared through the immunoSEQ multiplex PCR assay. The source is immuneACCESS, and TCRdb retained only in-frame sequences with V and J called. Part of the clones is not carried over; for the studies checked, unresolved V genes explain less than half of this, and the remainder is unexplained. For this sample there are around 50,000 clones; roughly 85% appear just once. The top ten clones comprise less than 9% of the sample. The time point label corresponds to: about 28 days (+/-7) after the second vaccine dose. Sequencing was performed on peripheral blood, taken 28 days after the second AZD1222 dose. The source is an adult who received the AZD1222 COVID-19 vaccine.

Only one count was recorded for this clone. The chain employs TRBV19 and TRBJ2-1, with TRBD2 identical over 7 bases. Germline V gives CDR1 LNHDA, CDR2 SQIVND (reference sequence). This CDR3 spans 14 amino acids. V lost 4 bases to trimming and J lost 8 bases; unmatched junction nucleotides: 8. The DNA for the CDR3 is TGTGCCAGTAGTACATCCAGCGGGATCCATGAGCAGTTCTTC. It codes for CASSTSSGIHEQFF. Filled out from reference TRBV19 and TRBJ2-1, the complete variable domain reads DGGITQSPKYLFRKEGQNVTLSCEQNLNHDAMYWYRQDPGQGLRLIYYSQIVNDFQKGDIAEGYSVSREKKESFPLTVTSAQKNPTAFYLCASSTSSGIHEQFFGPGTRLTVL.

The chain carries TRBV7-9 and TRBJ2-7; a possible D gene is TRBD2 (5 bases). Trimming left V 8 bases short and J 6 bases short, with 17 bases between. The CDR3 runs to 13 residues. Looked up from germline, CDR1 is SEHNR and CDR2 is FQNEAQ (reference sequence). The CDR3 loop reads CASSTGVIGEQYF. The CDR3 DNA follows: TGTGCCAGCTCGACCGGGGTTATCGGCGAGCAGTACTTC.

V is TRBV7-9 and J is TRBJ1-6, with D unclear. Germline V gene lookup returns CDR1 SEHNR and CDR2 FQNEAQ (reference sequence). The CDR3 loop spans 15 amino acids. V lost 1 base, J lost 0 bases, and 4 bases lay in between. This chain's CDR3 is CASSLGYSYNSPLHF. CDR3 coding DNA: TGTGCCAGCAGCTTAGGTTACTCCTATAATTCACCCCTCCACTTT.

This clone has a single count. This chain links TRBV28 with TRBJ2-7, with 7 bases identical to TRBD2. CDR1 is MDHEN and CDR2 is SYDVKM in the germline V gene. This CDR3 region has 15 residues. The V segment lost 1 base and the J segment 4 bases; nucleotides outside the gene matches: 7. CDR3 sequence: CASSLFAGDGYEQYF. CDR3 coding DNA: TGTGCCAGCAGTTTATTTGCGGGAGATGGGTACGAGCAGTACTTC.

The CDR3, as DNA: TGTGCCAGCACCCGGGGGGCGGGATATACAGATACGCAGTATTTT. Translated, it gives CASTRGAGYTDTQYF. The V gene is TRBV28, the J gene TRBJ2-3, with D tentatively TRBD2 (7 bases). V shed 7 bases and J shed 3 bases, with 17 bases lying between them. The CDR3 totals 15 residues. The V gene's germline CDR1 is MDHEN and CDR2 SYDVKM.

This chain uses TRBV6-5 with TRBJ1-1, with D perhaps matching TRBD1 (5 bases). Trimming cost V 2 bases and J 2 bases, with 6 bases left between them. CDR3 length equals 13 residues. Germline CDR1 is MNHEY and CDR2 is SVGAGI. CDR3 residues: CASSYQGNTEAFF. The CDR3 region has the DNA TGTGCCAGCAGTTACCAGGGCAACACTGAAGCTTTCTTT.

This clone was picked up one time. The V and J genes are TRBV9 and TRBJ2-1; D perhaps matches TRBD2 (6 bases). The V end lost 4 bases, the J end lost 1 base, and 9 bases lay between the germline ends. Looked up from germline, CDR1 is SGDLS and CDR2 is YYNGEE. The CDR3 spans 14 residues. The CDR3 reads CASSRDFSYNEQFF. The CDR3 DNA reads TGTGCCAGCAGCCGGGACTTTTCCTACAATGAGCAGTTCTTC.

J is TRBJ1-2 and V is TRBV5-4, with 7 bases lining up with TRBD1. V lost 1 base and J lost 8; bases outside the gene matches: 11. This CDR3 has 15 amino acids. Germline loops: CDR1 SGHNT, CDR2 YYREEE (reference sequence). The CDR3 sequence: CASSLQAAGGGGYTF. The CDR3 DNA reads TGTGCCAGCAGCTTGCAGGCGGCAGGGGGAGGAGGCTACACCTTC. The full variable domain, completed using reference TRBV5-4 and TRBJ1-2, is ETGVTQSPTHLIKTRGQQVTLRCSSQSGHNTVSWYQQALGQGPQFIFQYYREEENGRGNFPPRFSGLQFPNYSSELNVNALELDDSALYLCASSLQAAGGGGYTFGSGTRLTVV.

The chain links TRBV4-2 to TRBJ2-7; TRBD2 matches 10 bases. V was clipped by 4 bases and J by 5 bases; unmatched bases: 5. The CDR3 loop spans 14 amino acids. The germline V gene encodes CDR1 LGHNA and CDR2 YNFKEQ. The CDR3 DNA is TGTGCCAGCAGCCTTAATCTAGCGGGAGACGAGCAGTACTTC. Translation gives CASSLNLAGDEQYF.

The chain employs TRBV11-3 and TRBJ2-2; 7 nucleotides line up with TRBD2. The CDR3 is 15 residues long. The V gene's germline CDR1 is SGHNT and CDR2 YENEEA. With 5 bases clipped from V and 7 bases from J, the junction kept 10 bases outside the gene matches. The DNA of the CDR3 is TGTGCCAGCAGCAGGGCGGGAGCCCCCGGCGGGGAGCTGTTTTTT. Protein sequence: CASSRAGAPGGELFF.

The gene calls are TRBV28 and TRBJ1-3; D not resolved. Trimming pared 8 bases from V and 0 bases from J, leaving 5 bases between. The CDR3 is made up of 12 amino acids. In germline, CDR1 is MDHEN, CDR2 SYDVKM. The CDR3 loop is CASVGSGNTIYF. DNA of the CDR3: TGTGCCAGCGTTGGCTCTGGAAACACCATATATTTT.

There are a few counts of this clone. The chain uses TRBV3-1 (or the pseudogene TRBV3-2) and TRBJ1-3; 7 bases align to TRBD1. Germline CDR1 is LGHDT and CDR2 is YNNKEL (reference sequence). J was trimmed by 4 bases and V by 5 bases; bases with no gene match: 5. The CDR3 is made up of 14 amino acids. In DNA, the CDR3 is TGTGCCAGCAGCTTCGGGACAGCCGGAAACACCATATATTTT. It encodes CASSFGTAGNTIYF.

The genes are TRBV18 and TRBJ2-1, with a weak D call TRBD2 (5 bases). Germline V CDR1 and CDR2: KGHSH, LQKENI. The CDR3 extends over 15 amino acids. V was clipped by 6 bases and J by 2 bases, with 14 bases between them. This CDR3 reads CASSQGREAYNEQFF. The CDR3 DNA reads TGTGCCAGCTCCCAAGGACGGGAAGCCTACAATGAGCAGTTCTTC.

J is TRBJ1-6 and V is TRBV20-1; D is undetermined. Deletions cut 7 bases from V and 7 bases from J, with 8 bases between. Germline V gene lookup returns CDR1 DFQATT and CDR2 SNEGSKA (reference sequence). This CDR3 is 11 amino acids long. CDR3: CSEQFNSPLHF. The CDR3 nucleotides read TGCAGTGAACAGTTCAATTCACCCCTCCACTTT.

The chain joins TRBV15 to TRBJ2-5; D remains ambiguous. CDR1 and CDR2 (germline): LNHNV, YYDKDF (reference sequence). The CDR3 totals 15 residues. The V end was cut by 1 base, the J end by 2 bases, with 11 bases between. CDR3 DNA sequence: TGTGCCACCAGCAGAGGGAGAAGAGGACAAGAGACCCAGTACTTC. Encoded protein: CATSRGRRGQETQYF.

This clone has only one observation. The J gene is TRBJ1-3, the V gene TRBV28; D unresolved. Germline CDR1 MDHEN, CDR2 SYDVKM. The CDR3 is made up of 15 amino acids. Trimming removed 8 bases from V and 1 base from J, with 15 bases in between. The CDR3 sequence: CASGPLRQSGNTIYF. The CDR3 DNA reads TGTGCCAGCGGCCCCCTGCGGCAATCTGGAAACACCATATATTTT.

J is TRBJ2-7 and V is TRBV28; D assignment may be TRBD1 or TRBD2 (6 bases each). V was trimmed by 7 bases and J by 3 bases, leaving 10 bases between them. CDR1 and CDR2 (germline): MDHEN, SYDVKM. The CDR3 is 12 residues long. The CDR3: CASNGGVYEQYF. The CDR3 region has the DNA TGTGCCAGCAACGGGGGCGTCTACGAGCAGTACTTC. The whole variable domain, filled in from reference TRBV28 and TRBJ2-7, reads DVKVTQSSRYLVKRTGEKVFLECVQDMDHENMFWYRQDPGLGLRLIYFSYDVKMKEKGDIPEGYSVSREKKERFSLILESASTNQTSMYLCASNGGVYEQYFGPGTRLTVT.